One sample yielded the 26 T cell receptor beta chains listed below, sequenced in a study of blood T cell repertoires in COVID-19. The protocol was immunoSEQ multiplex PCR, while the TCRdb copy is restricted to in-frame clones and leaves out a portion. The sample shows under 150,000 clones, over 75% of them seen only once. Sequenced sample: peripheral blood. These receptors were obtained from a woman in her sixties or seventies with active COVID-19.

The rearrangement uses TRBV11-2 and TRBJ2-1, with 9 nucleotides matching TRBD2. The germline CDR1 and CDR2 sequences are SGHAT and FQNNGV. After removal of 5 bases from V and 9 bases from J, the junction contained 2 bases not matched to a gene. The CDR3 is made up of 12 amino acids. This chain's CDR3 is CASSAAGGEQFF. The CDR3 DNA reads TGTGCCAGCAGCGCAGCGGGAGGTGAGCAGTTCTTC.

This chain connects TRBV11-2 to TRBJ1-1, with 10 bases fitting TRBD1. J was trimmed by 5 bases and V by 5 bases; bases with no gene match: 5. Germline V gene sequence: CDR1 SGHAT, CDR2 FQNNGV. This CDR3 contains 14 residues. CDR3 coding DNA: TGTGCCAGCAGCGGACAGGGGGTTTATACTGAAGCTTTCTTT. Translating it yields CASSGQGVYTEAFF.

The chain employs TRBV28 and TRBJ2-1, with TRBD1 matching over 9 bases. The CDR3 sequence is 16 residues long. V gave up 3 bases and J gave up 1 base; unmatched junction bases: 4. Germline V gene lookup returns CDR1 MDHEN and CDR2 SYDVKM. CDR3 sequence (DNA): TGTGCCAGCAGTTTGGTTGGACAGGGGTCCTACAATGAGCAGTTCTTC. It encodes CASSLVGQGSYNEQFF.

V usage is TRBV11-1 and J usage is TRBJ1-6; unclear D gene. V lost 8 bases, J lost 8 bases, and 13 bases lay in between. Germline lookup yields CDR1 SGHAT and CDR2 FQDESV (reference sequence). The CDR3 is 13 amino acids. CDR3 DNA sequence: TGTGCCAGCGGAGCCCTAGCCTATTCACCCCTCCACTTT. Translating it yields CASGALAYSPLHF. The full variable domain, in which reference TRBV11-1 and TRBJ1-6 provide the parts outside the CDR3, is EAEVAQSPRYKITEKSQAVAFWCDPISGHATLYWYRQILGQGPELLVQFQDESVVDDSQLPKDRFSAERLKGVDSTLKIQPAELGDSAMYLCASGALAYSPLHFGNGTRLTVT.

This rearrangement joins TRBV4-1 to TRBJ2-5, with 10 bases that match TRBD2. This CDR3 has 15 amino acids. Germline V gene data show CDR1 as MGHRA and CDR2 as YSYEKL. V dropped 2 bases and J dropped 5; count of bases not matched to a gene: 5. The CDR3 protein is CASSQPLAGVETQYF. CDR3 nucleotides: TGCGCCAGCAGCCAACCCCTAGCGGGAGTGGAGACCCAGTACTTC.

This chain uses TRBV24-1 with TRBJ2-1; perhaps TRBD1 as D (5 bases). V was cut by 8 bases and J by 7 bases, with 14 bases left in between. The CDR3 sequence is 13 residues long. Germline V gene data show CDR1 as KGHDR and CDR2 as SFDVKD. The DNA for the CDR3 is TGTGCCACCAAACAGGCCGCTGGAAATGAGCAGTTCTTC. Translated: CATKQAAGNEQFF.

The rearrangement joins TRBV7-2 to TRBJ2-3; TRBD2 matches 8 bases. Trimming removed 5 bases from V and 7 bases from J; junction bases left unmatched: 14. Germline lookup yields CDR1 SGHTA and CDR2 FQGNSA. This CDR3 contains 16 residues. CDR3 in amino acids: CASSQGGAGALNTQYF. CDR3 nucleotides: TGTGCCAGCAGCCAAGGCGGAGCGGGAGCTTTGAATACGCAGTATTTT.

This clone appeared once. The V and J genes are TRBV7-2 and TRBJ2-2; possibly TRBD1 for D (6 bases). CDR1 is SGHTA, CDR2 FQGNSA, per germline. The CDR3 consists of 14 residues. Trimming removed 5 bases at V and 6 bases at J, with 13 bases between. The CDR3 loop is CASSPLTGSGELFF. CDR3 coding DNA: TGTGCCAGCAGCCCGTTGACAGGTTCCGGGGAGCTGTTTTTT.

In its sample, this clone was seen a few times. The rearrangement uses TRBV6-5 and TRBJ2-3; D is unresolved. Germline V CDR1 and CDR2: MNHEY, SVGAGI. The CDR3 runs to 11 residues. V was clipped by 2 bases and J by 6 bases, with 3 bases between them. The CDR3 sequence: CASSYGDTQYF. DNA of the CDR3: TGTGCCAGCAGTTACGGCGATACGCAGTATTTT.

This chain connects TRBV19 to TRBJ2-5, with 7 bases aligning to TRBD2. V gave up 5 bases and J gave up 2 bases; unmatched junction bases: 8. Germline V CDR1 and CDR2: LNHDA, SQIVND (reference sequence). The CDR3 length is 15 residues. The CDR3 DNA reads TGTGCCAGTAGTGCCCTAGGCGGGAGTCAAGAGACCCAGTACTTC. Translated: CASSALGGSQETQYF.

The chain uses TRBV19 and TRBJ2-4, with TRBD1 identical over 10 bases. J was trimmed by 0 bases and V by 5 bases; bases with no gene match: 10. Germline lookup yields CDR1 LNHDA and CDR2 SQIVND (reference sequence). There are 18 residues in the CDR3. The CDR3 is CASSRTDRGRLAKNIQYF. DNA of the CDR3: TGTGCCAGTAGTCGAACGGACAGGGGGAGGCTAGCCAAAAACATTCAGTACTTC.

This clone is a singleton in its sample. The chain recombines TRBV6-6 with TRBJ1-1; D uncertain. Deletions cut 0 bases from V and 0 bases from J, with 11 bases between. CDR1 MNHNY and CDR2 SVGAGI come from the germline V gene (reference sequence). The CDR3 consists of 16 residues. CDR3 sequence (DNA): TGTGCCAGCAGTTACTCGAAGTTGACAATGAACACTGAAGCTTTCTTT. Translating it yields CASSYSKLTMNTEAFF.

CDR3 bases: TGTGCCAGCAGTGATTTAAGAGCCGCCGAGCAGTACTTC. This translates into CASSDLRAAEQYF. The chain recombines TRBV2 with TRBJ2-7, with D unresolved. V lost 3 bases and J lost 6, with 12 bases in between. There are 13 residues in the CDR3. Germline CDR1 SNHLY, CDR2 FYNNEI.

The rearrangement links TRBV28 to TRBJ1-6, with TRBD1 as a possible D gene (5 bases). V dropped 6 bases and J dropped 5 bases, with 17 bases sitting between them. Germline CDR1 is MDHEN and CDR2 is SYDVKM. The CDR3 is 16 residues long. The CDR3 bases are TGTGCCAGCAGCCCCCCACAGGAGTGGCATAATTCACCCCTCCACTTT. Translation: CASSPPQEWHNSPLHF.

The chain has TRBV7-8 and TRBJ2-1, with 9 positions matching TRBD2. The length of the CDR3 is 16 residues. Germline CDR1 reads SGHVS; CDR2 reads FQNEAQ. After removal of 1 base from V and 4 bases from J, the junction contained 5 bases not matched to a gene. The CDR3 here is CASSLEASGTYNEQFF. The CDR3, as DNA: TGTGCCAGCAGCTTAGAGGCTAGCGGGACTTACAATGAGCAGTTCTTC.

The rearrangement uses TRBV3-1 (or the pseudogene TRBV3-2) and TRBJ2-7; 7 positions match TRBD1. The V gene's germline CDR1 is LGHDT and CDR2 YNNKEL (reference sequence). Germline trimming cut 4 bases from V and 1 base from J; bases unmatched to any gene: 10. This CDR3 region has 16 residues. The CDR3 loop is CASSRGQPRGSYEQYF. The CDR3, as DNA: TGTGCCAGCAGCCGGGGACAGCCTAGGGGTTCCTACGAGCAGTACTTC.

The chain joins TRBV29-1 to TRBJ2-3, with 12 bases that match TRBD2. This CDR3 has 15 amino acids. The V and J ends lost 5 bases and 3 bases, in that order; junction bases with no gene match: 6. Per the germline V gene, CDR1 is SQVTM and CDR2 is ANQGSEA. CDR3 coding DNA: TGCAGCGTTTCCGGGACTAGCGGGTGGACAGATACGCAGTATTTT. This translates into CSVSGTSGWTDTQYF.

The chain joins TRBV6-5 to TRBJ2-7; D is perhaps TRBD2 (5 bases). The CDR3 consists of 13 residues. V dropped 4 bases and J dropped 2 bases, with 9 bases sitting between them. Germline V CDR1 and CDR2: MNHEY, SVGAGI. CDR3 DNA sequence: TGTGCCAGCAGTTTGAGCGGACCCTACGAGCAGTACTTC. Translating gives CASSLSGPYEQYF.

CDR3 nucleotides: TGTGCCAGCAGCCAAGAGCCGGGAGCCTATGGCTACACCTTC. Translation: CASSQEPGAYGYTF. This rearrangement joins TRBV3-1 (or the pseudogene TRBV3-2) to TRBJ1-2; D is unclear. The length of the CDR3 is 14 residues. V was cut by 0 bases and J by 4 bases, with 9 bases left in between. CDR1 and CDR2 from the germline V gene are LGHDT and YNNKEL (reference sequence).

In this sample, this clone turned up once. The chain recombines TRBV28 with TRBJ2-1; maybe TRBD1 (6 bases). The CDR3 runs 11 residues. V was pared by 6 bases and J by 8 bases, with 8 bases between. Germline V gives CDR1 MDHEN, CDR2 SYDVKM. This CDR3 is CASSRTDEQFF. The DNA for the CDR3 is TGTGCCAGCAGCCGGACAGATGAGCAGTTCTTC.

On this clone: This CDR3 is missing its conserved last phenylalanine or tryptophan, likely due to a read error. It is unclear where the CDR3 begins or ends on the DNA, so no DNA is shown, and the CDR3 is as TCRdb lists it. CDR3 loop: CASSPGASKL. The chain uses TRBV18 and TRBJ2-3; the table's TRBD1 call for D was not verified on the DNA. With termini counted, the CDR3 has 10 amino acids. Germline CDR1 is KGHSH and CDR2 is LQKENI.

Only a few counts were recorded for this clone. The DNA for the CDR3 is TGTGCCAGCAGCCAAGGCCTTGTTTGGCACCAGTACTTC. Residues: CASSQGLVWHQYF. The chain is built from TRBV14 and TRBJ2-7; D is ambiguous. Germline V gives CDR1 SGHDN, CDR2 FVKESK. Trimming took 1 base from V and 10 from J, leaving 14 bases between them. The CDR3 runs 13 residues. The whole variable domain, filled in from reference TRBV14 and TRBJ2-7, reads EAGVTQFPSHSVIEKGQTVTLRCDPISGHDNLYWYRRVMGKEIKFLLHFVKESKQDESGMPNNRFLAERTGGTYSTLKVQPAELEDSGVYFCASSQGLVWHQYFGPGTRLTVT.

The chain is built from TRBV12-3 or TRBV12-4 and TRBJ1-2; D perhaps matches TRBD1 (5 bases). Trimming removed 5 bases at V and 4 bases at J, with 8 bases between. The CDR3 contains 12 residues. In nucleotides, the CDR3 is TGTGCCAGCAGTACAGGCCTCTATGGCTACACCTTC. Encoded protein: CASSTGLYGYTF.

The CDR3 sequence is CASSYAPTGSYNEQFF. The CDR3 nucleotides are TGTGCCAGCAGTTACGCCCCGACAGGGTCCTACAATGAGCAGTTCTTC. The V call is TRBV6-5, the J call TRBJ2-1, with 7 bases lining up with TRBD1. Germline V lookup: CDR1 MNHEY, CDR2 SVGAGI. This CDR3 region has 16 residues. J was trimmed by 1 base and V by 2 bases; bases with no gene match: 5.

This chain connects TRBV7-2 to TRBJ2-7; 10 positions match TRBD1. V lost 6 bases to trimming and J lost 2 bases; unmatched junction nucleotides: 4. The CDR3 is 14 amino acids. Germline values: CDR1 SGHTA, CDR2 FQGNSA. As DNA, the CDR3 is TGTGCCAGCAGTCGGGGGACAGGGGCCTACGAGCAGTACTTC. Its translation is CASSRGTGAYEQYF.

The chain employs TRBV9 and TRBJ1-3; the D gene is possibly TRBD1 (5 bases). Looked up from germline, CDR1 is SGDLS and CDR2 is YYNGEE. The CDR3 spans 15 residues. The V end was cut by 3 bases, the J end by 2 bases, with 12 bases between. The CDR3 DNA reads as TGTGCCAGCAGCGCATTACAGGTACCTGGAAACACCATATATTTT. Encoded protein: CASSALQVPGNTIYF.